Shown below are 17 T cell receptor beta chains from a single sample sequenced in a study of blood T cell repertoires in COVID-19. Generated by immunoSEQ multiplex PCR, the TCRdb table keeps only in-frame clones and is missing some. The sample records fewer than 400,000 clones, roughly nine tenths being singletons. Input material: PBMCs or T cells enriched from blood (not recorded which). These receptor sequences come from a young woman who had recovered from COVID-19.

The CDR3 sequence: CASSPKTRNTEAFF. CDR3 nucleotides: TGTGCCAGCTCACCTAAGACAAGAAACACTGAAGCTTTCTTT. V usage is TRBV18 and J usage is TRBJ1-1; no firm D call. CDR3 length equals 14 residues. Germline V gene lookup returns CDR1 KGHSH and CDR2 LQKENI. The ends were cut back, 3 bases at V and 2 bases at J, with 10 bases in the middle.

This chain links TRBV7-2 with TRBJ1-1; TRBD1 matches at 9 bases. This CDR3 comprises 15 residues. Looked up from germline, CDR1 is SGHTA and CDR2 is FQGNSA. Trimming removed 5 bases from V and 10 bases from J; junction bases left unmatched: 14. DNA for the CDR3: TGTGCCAGCAGCCCGTCCCCCTGGGGACAGGGAATAGCTTTCTTT. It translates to CASSPSPWGQGIAFF.

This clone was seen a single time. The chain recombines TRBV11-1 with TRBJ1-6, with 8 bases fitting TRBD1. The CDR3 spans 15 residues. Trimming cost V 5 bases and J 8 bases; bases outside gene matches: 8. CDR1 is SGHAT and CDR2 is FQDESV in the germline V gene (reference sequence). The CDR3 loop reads CASSRRGQVDSPLHF. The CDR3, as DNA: TGTGCCAGCAGCCGCAGGGGGCAAGTGGATTCACCCCTCCACTTT.

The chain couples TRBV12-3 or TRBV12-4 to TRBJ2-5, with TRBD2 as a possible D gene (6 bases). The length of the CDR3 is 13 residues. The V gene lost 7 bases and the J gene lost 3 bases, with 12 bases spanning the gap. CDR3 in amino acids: CASTAGWKETQYF. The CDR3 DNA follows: TGTGCCAGCACGGCGGGATGGAAAGAGACCCAGTACTTC.

The CDR3 nucleotides read TGTGCCTGGAGCCCAAGGACAGCTTACGAGCAGTACTTC. As protein: CAWSPRTAYEQYF. V usage is TRBV30 and J usage is TRBJ2-7; tentative D call: TRBD1 (6 bases). The V gene lost 3 bases and the J gene lost 4 bases, with 13 bases spanning the gap. CDR1 GTSNPN and CDR2 SVGIG come from the germline V gene (reference sequence). This CDR3 is built from 13 residues.

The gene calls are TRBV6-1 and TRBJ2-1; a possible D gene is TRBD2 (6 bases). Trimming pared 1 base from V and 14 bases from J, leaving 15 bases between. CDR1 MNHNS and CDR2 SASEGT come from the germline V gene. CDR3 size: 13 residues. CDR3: CASSEGVPAGKFF. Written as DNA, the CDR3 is TGTGCCAGCAGTGAAGGGGTGCCAGCGGGCAAGTTCTTC.

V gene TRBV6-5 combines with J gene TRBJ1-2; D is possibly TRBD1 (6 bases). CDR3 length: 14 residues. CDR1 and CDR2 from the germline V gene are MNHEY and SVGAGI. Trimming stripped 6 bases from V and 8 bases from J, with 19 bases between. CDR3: CASSLDFTGRGYTF. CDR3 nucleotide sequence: TGTGCCAGCAGCCTCGACTTCACAGGGAGAGGCTACACCTTC.

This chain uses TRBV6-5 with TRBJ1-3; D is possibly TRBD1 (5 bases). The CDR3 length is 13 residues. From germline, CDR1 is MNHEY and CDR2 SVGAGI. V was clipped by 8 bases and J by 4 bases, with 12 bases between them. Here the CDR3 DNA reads TGTGCCAGCCGACCGGGGGTGGGAAACACCATATATTTT. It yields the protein CASRPGVGNTIYF.

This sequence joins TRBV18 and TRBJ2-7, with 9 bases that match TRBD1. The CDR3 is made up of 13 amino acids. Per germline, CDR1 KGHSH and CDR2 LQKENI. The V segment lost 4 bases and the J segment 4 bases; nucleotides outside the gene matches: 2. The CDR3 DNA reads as TGTGCCAGCTCACAAGGACAGGGGTACGAGCAGTACTTC. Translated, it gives CASSQGQGYEQYF.

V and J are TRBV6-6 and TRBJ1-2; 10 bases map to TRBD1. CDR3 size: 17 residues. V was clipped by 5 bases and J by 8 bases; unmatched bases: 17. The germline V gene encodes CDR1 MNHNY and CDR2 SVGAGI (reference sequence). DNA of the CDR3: TGTGCCAGCAGTCTCCGACAGGGGGCCACTATAATAGGAGGCTACACCTTC. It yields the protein CASSLRQGATIIGGYTF.

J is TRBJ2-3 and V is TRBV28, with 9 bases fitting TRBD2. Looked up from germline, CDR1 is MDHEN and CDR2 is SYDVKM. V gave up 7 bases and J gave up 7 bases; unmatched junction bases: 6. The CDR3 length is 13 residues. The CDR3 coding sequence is TGTGCCAGCATTAGCGGGAGTAGTTATACGCAGTATTTT. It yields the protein CASISGSSYTQYF.

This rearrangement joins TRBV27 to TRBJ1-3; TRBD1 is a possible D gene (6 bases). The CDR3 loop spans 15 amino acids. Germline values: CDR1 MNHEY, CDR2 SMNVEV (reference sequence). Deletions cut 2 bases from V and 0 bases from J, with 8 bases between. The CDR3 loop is CASSLIGGSGNTIYF. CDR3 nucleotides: TGTGCCAGCAGTTTAATAGGGGGCTCTGGAAACACCATATATTTT.

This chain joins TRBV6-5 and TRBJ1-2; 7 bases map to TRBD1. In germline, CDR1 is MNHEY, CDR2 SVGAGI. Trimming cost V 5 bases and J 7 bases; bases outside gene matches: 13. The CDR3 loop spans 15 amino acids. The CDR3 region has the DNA TGTGCCAGCAGTCCGTTACTAGGGACAGCCGCTGGCTACACCTTC. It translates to CASSPLLGTAAGYTF.

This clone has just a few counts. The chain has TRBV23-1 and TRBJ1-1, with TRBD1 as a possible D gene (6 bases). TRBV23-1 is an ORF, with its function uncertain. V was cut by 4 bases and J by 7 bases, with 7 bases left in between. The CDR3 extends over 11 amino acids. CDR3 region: CASSRTVEAFF. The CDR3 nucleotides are TGCGCCAGCAGTCGGACAGTTGAAGCTTTCTTT.

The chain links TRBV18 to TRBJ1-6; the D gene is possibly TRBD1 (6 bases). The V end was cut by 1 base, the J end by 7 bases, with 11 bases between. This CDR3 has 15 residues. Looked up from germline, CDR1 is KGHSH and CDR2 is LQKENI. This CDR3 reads CASSPQWGQNSPLHF. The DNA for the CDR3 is TGTGCCAGCTCACCACAATGGGGACAAAATTCACCCCTCCACTTT.

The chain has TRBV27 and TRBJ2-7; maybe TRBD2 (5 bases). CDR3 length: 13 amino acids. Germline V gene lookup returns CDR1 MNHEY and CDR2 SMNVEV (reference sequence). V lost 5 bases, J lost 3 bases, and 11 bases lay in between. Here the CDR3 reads CASSRGRGYEQYF. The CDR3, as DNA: TGTGCCAGCAGTAGAGGACGGGGCTACGAGCAGTACTTC.

The CDR3 DNA reads as TGTGCCAGCAGCCCCTCAGGGGAATGGAATCAGCCCCAGCATTTT. Its translation is CASSPSGEWNQPQHF. The chain uses TRBV6-5 and TRBJ1-5; maybe TRBD1 (6 bases). Germline CDR1 is MNHEY and CDR2 is SVGAGI. V was cut by 6 bases and J by 4 bases, with 16 bases left in between. This CDR3 is built from 15 residues.